Given below is one T cell receptor beta chain in context. The sample is drawn from a study of blood T cell repertoires in COVID-19. Study at large: T cells, B-cell-depleted T cells, or PBMCs provided the cDNA or gDNA that served as material.

Cohort allocation depended upon clinical history that participants reported. What the recovered Cohort 3 donors had was two negative PCRs, clearance, or symptom resolution. This CDR3 has 13 amino acids. V dropped 6 bases and J dropped 9; count of bases not matched to a gene: 6. Germline CDR1 is SNHLY and CDR2 is FYNNEI. Using immunoSEQ multiplex PCR, the repertoire was profiled, and TCRdb retains in-frame clones only, with some absent. The table lists over 200,000 clones, approximately 84% of them singletons, with over 12% in the top ten. The clonotype originates from a man aged 40-49 years who had recovered from COVID-19. The rearrangement uses TRBV2 and TRBJ2-5; TRBD1 matches at 11 bases. Source material: PBMCs or T cells enriched from blood (not recorded which). The CDR3 DNA follows: TGTGCCAGCAGGGGACAGGGGGAGGGGGCCCAGTACTTC. Its translation: CASRGQGEGAQYF.